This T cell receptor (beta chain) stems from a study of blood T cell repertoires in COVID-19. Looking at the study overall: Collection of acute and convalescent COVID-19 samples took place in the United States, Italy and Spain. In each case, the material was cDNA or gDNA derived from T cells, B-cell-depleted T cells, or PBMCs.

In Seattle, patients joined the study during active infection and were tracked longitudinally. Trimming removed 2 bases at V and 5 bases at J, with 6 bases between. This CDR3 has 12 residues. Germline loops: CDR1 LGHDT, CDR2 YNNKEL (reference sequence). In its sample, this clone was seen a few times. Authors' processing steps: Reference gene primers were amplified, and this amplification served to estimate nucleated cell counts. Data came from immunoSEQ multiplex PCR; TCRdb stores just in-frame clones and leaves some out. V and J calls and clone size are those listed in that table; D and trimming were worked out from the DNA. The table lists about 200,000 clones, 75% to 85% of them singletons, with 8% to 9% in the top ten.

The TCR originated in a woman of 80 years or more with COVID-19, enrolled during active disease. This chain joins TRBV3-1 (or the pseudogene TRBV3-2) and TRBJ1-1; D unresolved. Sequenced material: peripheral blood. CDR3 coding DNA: TGTGCCAGCAGCCAACTCAGAACTGAAGCTTTCTTT. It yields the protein CASSQLRTEAFF.